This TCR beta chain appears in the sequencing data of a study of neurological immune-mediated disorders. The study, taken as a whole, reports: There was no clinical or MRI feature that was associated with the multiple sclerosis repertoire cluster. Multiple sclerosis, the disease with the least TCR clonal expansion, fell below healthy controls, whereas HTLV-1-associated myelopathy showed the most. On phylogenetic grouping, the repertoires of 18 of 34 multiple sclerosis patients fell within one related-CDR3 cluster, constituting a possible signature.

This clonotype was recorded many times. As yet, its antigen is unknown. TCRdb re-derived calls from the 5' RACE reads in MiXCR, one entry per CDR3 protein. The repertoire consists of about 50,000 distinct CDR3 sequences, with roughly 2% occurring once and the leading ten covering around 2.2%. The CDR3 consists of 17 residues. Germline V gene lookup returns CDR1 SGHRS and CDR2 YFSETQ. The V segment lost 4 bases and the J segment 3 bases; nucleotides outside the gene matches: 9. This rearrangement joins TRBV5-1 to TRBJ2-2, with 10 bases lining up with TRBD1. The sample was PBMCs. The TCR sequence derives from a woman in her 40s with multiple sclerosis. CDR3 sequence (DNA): TGCGCCAGCAGCACGGGTCCCGGGACAGGGGACACCGGGGAGCTGTTTTTT. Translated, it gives CASSTGPGTGDTGELFF. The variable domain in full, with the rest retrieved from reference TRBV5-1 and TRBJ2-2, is KAGVTQTPRYLIKTRGQQVTLSCSPISGHRSVSWYQQTPGQGLQFLFEYFSETQRNKGNFPGRFSGRQFSNSRSEMNVSTLELGDSALYLCASSTGPGTGDTGELFFGEGSRLTVL.